The T cell receptor (beta chain) under discussion was sequenced for a study of cytomegalovirus exposure and HLA in healthy donors. This clone was detected only a few times. Its target is unknown. Study results and limitations: In vitro checks showed that a few CMV-associated chains really do target CMV antigens. A later analysis linked a missense DCLRE1C variant to TCR beta V- and J-gene trimming.

CDR1 is SNHLY, CDR2 FYNNEI, per germline. Trimming removed 3 bases from V and 1 base from J, with 13 bases in between. The CDR3 contains 15 residues. Those who donated were healthy bone marrow donors. Sampled while nominally healthy, donors likely had unrecorded immune exposures. With 60 Vbeta and 13 Jbeta primers, the PCR was carried out. Sequencing was performed with immunoSEQ multiplex PCR; in TCRdb, only in-frame clones are kept and a portion is missing. This sample has around 200,000 clones, with approximately 79% found just once. The sequencing input was PBMCs. This receptor was identified in a girl aged 2 to 9 in good health and CMV-seronegative. The rearrangement uses TRBV2 and TRBJ2-7; possible D gene TRBD1, 5 bases. DNA for the CDR3: TGTGCCAGCAGTGAGGGGTGGCCAGGGTCCTACGAGCAGTACTTC. Protein product: CASSEGWPGSYEQYF.